These 23 T cell receptor beta chains were sequenced from one sample in a study of PD-1 blockade in mismatch repair-deficient tumors. This table comes from immunoSEQ multiplex PCR, and its TCRdb copy is limited to in-frame clones, with some not included. Of approximately 100,000 clones in the sample, about four fifths were seen once. Sample: peripheral blood, taken around 8 months after starting pembrolizumab. Receptor source: an adult with mismatch repair-deficient cancer.

The V gene is TRBV7-6, the J gene TRBJ2-2, with a weak D call TRBD1 (5 bases). V lost 7 bases and J 0 bases, leaving 9 bases between the germline ends. Germline V gives CDR1 SGHVS, CDR2 FNYEAQ. This CDR3 contains 14 residues. In nucleotides, the CDR3 is TGTGCCAGCAAGACAGATACGAACACCGGGGAGCTGTTTTTT. Amino acids: CASKTDTNTGELFF.

The chain employs TRBV28 and TRBJ2-7; TRBD2 is a possible D gene (5 bases). In germline, CDR1 is MDHEN, CDR2 SYDVKM. V lost 7 bases and J lost 2, with 12 bases in between. The CDR3 spans 13 residues. The CDR3 region is CASNFPGTYEQYF. The CDR3 DNA sequence: TGTGCCAGCAATTTTCCCGGGACCTACGAGCAGTACTTC.

The chain carries TRBV5-6 and TRBJ1-2; a weak D match, TRBD1 (5 bases). Germline V gene sequence: CDR1 SGHDT, CDR2 YYEEEE. The CDR3 totals 16 residues. V lost 2 bases to trimming and J lost 3 bases, with 17 bases between them. Here the CDR3 reads CASSFLQGPGDYGYTF. As DNA, the CDR3 is TGTGCCAGCAGCTTTCTGCAGGGACCAGGTGACTATGGCTACACCTTC.

This chain links TRBV19 with TRBJ1-3, with 9 nucleotides matching TRBD1. The length of the CDR3 is 17 residues. J gave up 0 bases and V 5 bases, and 8 bases lay outside the gene matches. CDR1 and CDR2 (germline): LNHDA, SQIVND (reference sequence). CDR3 loop: CASSPRTGDTSGNTIYF. The CDR3 DNA is TGTGCCAGTAGTCCCCGGACAGGGGACACCTCTGGAAACACCATATATTTT.

The CDR3 nucleotides read TGTGCCAGCAGTTCTGCCGCTTACCTGTTTTTT. Protein sequence: CASSSAAYLFF. The V call is TRBV28, the J call TRBJ1-4, with no clear D. The ends were cut back, 4 bases at V and 14 bases at J, with 11 bases in the middle. The CDR3 runs 11 residues. Looked up from germline, CDR1 is MDHEN and CDR2 is SYDVKM.

Notes on this clone: Other DNA sequences within the sample encode an identical CDR3. This chain joins TRBV15 and TRBJ2-7, with D possibly matching TRBD2 (5 bases). From germline, CDR1 is LNHNV and CDR2 YYDKDF (reference sequence). V lost 0 bases and J lost 4, with 7 bases in between. The CDR3 runs 13 residues. CDR3 sequence: CATSRDRGYEQYF. CDR3 DNA sequence: TGTGCCACCAGCAGAGATAGAGGGTACGAGCAGTACTTC.

The chain uses TRBV21-1 and TRBJ2-7; the table gives TRBD1 as D, unverified against the DNA. TRBV21-1 is annotated as a pseudogene. The CDR3 runs to 16 residues. This chain's CDR3 is CASSPRQGNNPYEQYF. The CDR3 DNA reads as TGTGCCAGCAGCCCCCGCCAGGGGAACAATCCCTACGAGCAGTACTTC.

This chain joins TRBV19 and TRBJ1-1; 7 nucleotides agree with TRBD1. Losses at the gene ends were 5 bases for V and 6 bases for J; bases not matched to a gene: 6. The length of the CDR3 is 13 residues. The V gene's germline CDR1 is LNHDA and CDR2 SQIVND (reference sequence). CDR3 sequence: CASSLDRDSEAFF. As DNA, the CDR3 is TGTGCCAGTAGTCTCGACAGGGACTCTGAAGCTTTCTTT.

In nucleotides, the CDR3 is TGTGCCAGCAGCCCCGCGGGACAGGGGCTCTATGGCTACACCTTC. It translates to CASSPAGQGLYGYTF. The chain uses TRBV6-6 and TRBJ1-2; 10 bases map to TRBD1. This CDR3 has 15 residues. V lost 6 bases, J lost 4 bases, and 8 bases stayed unmatched. From germline, CDR1 is MNHNY and CDR2 SVGAGI (reference sequence).

The V and J genes are TRBV27 and TRBJ1-1, with 8 positions matching TRBD1. This CDR3 comprises 16 residues. The germline CDR1 and CDR2 sequences are MNHEY and SMNVEV (reference sequence). The trim removed 3 bases at V and 3 bases at J, leaving 9 bases unmatched. CDR3 DNA sequence: TGTGCCAGCAGTTTCGGGACAGGTCTAGGATACACTGAAGCTTTCTTT. Translating it yields CASSFGTGLGYTEAFF.

The chain couples TRBV9 to TRBJ1-5; 7 bases are shared with TRBD1. CDR1 SGDLS and CDR2 YYNGEE come from the germline V gene. The CDR3 extends over 15 amino acids. The trim removed 1 base at V and 7 bases at J, leaving 8 bases unmatched. As DNA, the CDR3 is TGTGCCAGCAGCGTACAGGGGGGCCCCGGGCAGCCCCAGCATTTT. This translates into CASSVQGGPGQPQHF.

This clone was detected a few times. V gene TRBV7-8 combines with J gene TRBJ2-1; 9 positions match TRBD2. Trimming took 2 bases from V and 6 from J; bases not matched to a gene: 11. The CDR3 sequence is 17 residues long. Germline V gene lookup returns CDR1 SGHVS and CDR2 FQNEAQ. CDR3 bases: TGTGCCAGCAGCTTACCAGGGGAACTAGCGGGCCTCAATGAGCAGTTCTTC. Translated: CASSLPGELAGLNEQFF.

CDR3 protein: CSVEVLANEQFF. For the CDR3, the DNA is TGCAGCGTTGAGGTTCTAGCGAATGAGCAGTTCTTC. The chain employs TRBV29-1 and TRBJ2-1; a weak D match, TRBD2 (6 bases). V was shortened by 3 bases and J by 7 bases, with 10 bases between the two germline ends. Germline V lookup: CDR1 SQVTM, CDR2 ANQGSEA. The CDR3 is 12 residues long.

The chain employs TRBV9 and TRBJ2-5, with TRBD1 identical over 8 bases. Germline V gene sequence: CDR1 SGDLS, CDR2 YYNGEE. The J segment lost 4 bases and the V segment lost 4 bases, leaving 6 bases of the junction unmatched. The CDR3 is made up of 14 amino acids. CDR3 nucleotide sequence: TGTGCCAGCAGCCCTCGGACAGGGCGAGAGACCCAGTACTTC. Translating it yields CASSPRTGRETQYF.

V and J are TRBV7-2 and TRBJ1-2, with 9 bases fitting TRBD1. CDR1 is SGHTA and CDR2 is FQGNSA in the germline V gene. V shed 6 bases, J shed 8 bases, and the junction held 10 bases outside the gene matches. The CDR3 extends over 14 amino acids. CDR3 nucleotides: TGTGCCAGCAGGCCCGGGACAGGGATCGGAGGCTACACCTTC. Its translation: CASRPGTGIGGYTF.

The J gene is TRBJ2-7, the V gene TRBV30; TRBD2 aligns across 9 bases. Germline CDR1 GTSNPN, CDR2 SVGIG (reference sequence). Unmatched junction bases numbered 2, after V lost 0 bases and J lost 2 bases. The CDR3 contains 14 residues. Here the CDR3 reads CAWSVLAGPYEQYF. The CDR3 bases are TGTGCCTGGAGTGTTCTAGCGGGACCCTACGAGCAGTACTTC.

This clone came up once. The chain joins TRBV9 to TRBJ2-3; 9 bases agree with TRBD2. V shed 3 bases, J shed 6 bases, and the junction held 14 bases outside the gene matches. The V gene's germline CDR1 is SGDLS and CDR2 YYNGEE. CDR3 length: 17 residues. DNA for the CDR3: TGTGCCAGCAGCGCCGGACCCGGACTAGCGTCCTCGGATACGCAGTATTTT. The encoded protein is CASSAGPGLASSDTQYF.

This clone was seen only once. This chain uses TRBV11-2 with TRBJ2-5; D is ambiguous. V was shortened by 3 bases and J by 5 bases, with 13 bases between the two germline ends. Germline V gene sequence: CDR1 SGHAT, CDR2 FQNNGV. The CDR3 runs to 14 residues. The CDR3: CASSFGQTPETQYF. The CDR3, as DNA: TGTGCCAGCAGCTTCGGGCAAACCCCGGAGACCCAGTACTTC.

A single count supports this clone. The chain links TRBV29-1 to TRBJ2-5, with 7 bases fitting TRBD1. The CDR3 contains 12 residues. The junction had 3 bases not matched to a gene; V was cut back by 4 bases and J by 4 bases. In germline, CDR1 is SQVTM, CDR2 ANQGSEA. The CDR3 DNA sequence: TGCAGCGTTGCCCCAGGGGGAGAGACCCAGTACTTC. Translated: CSVAPGGETQYF.

This clone was seen more than once but under ten times. The rearrangement joins TRBV30 to TRBJ1-1, with a weak D call TRBD1 (6 bases). In germline, CDR1 is GTSNPN, CDR2 SVGIG (reference sequence). The CDR3 length is 18 residues. The V gene lost 8 bases and the J gene lost 0 bases, with 28 bases spanning the gap. The CDR3 sequence is CATKYYRKGGLMNTEAFF. The CDR3 DNA reads as TGTGCCACAAAATACTACAGGAAGGGGGGCCTGATGAACACTGAAGCTTTCTTT. Full variable domain (outside the CDR3, taken from reference TRBV30 and TRBJ1-1): SQTIHQWPATLVQPVGSPLSLECTVEGTSNPNLYWYRQAAGRGLQLLFYSVGIGQISSEVPQNLSASRPQDRQFILSSKKLLLSDSGFYLCATKYYRKGGLMNTEAFFGQGTRLTVV.

V gene TRBV5-6 combines with J gene TRBJ1-1; no firm D call. V dropped 0 bases and J dropped 6 bases, with 12 bases sitting between them. The CDR3 length is 14 residues. Per the germline V gene, CDR1 is SGHDT and CDR2 is YYEEEE. The CDR3 here is CASSLARRVSEAFF. In DNA, the CDR3 is TGTGCCAGCAGCTTGGCCCGGAGGGTATCTGAAGCTTTCTTT. Combining the CDR3 with reference TRBV5-6 and TRBJ1-1 gives the whole variable domain DAGVTQSPTHLIKTRGQQVTLRCSPKSGHDTVSWYQQALGQGPQFIFQYYEEEERQRGNFPDRFSGHQFPNYSSELNVNALLLGDSALYLCASSLARRVSEAFFGQGTRLTVV.

The V gene is TRBV4-1, the J gene TRBJ1-3, with a possible D match to TRBD1 (6 bases). This CDR3 is 17 amino acids long. V was clipped by 0 bases and J by 1 base, with 13 bases between them. Germline loops: CDR1 MGHRA, CDR2 YSYEKL. CDR3 residues: CASSQDPGAQSGNTIYF. The CDR3 nucleotides read TGCGCCAGCAGCCAAGATCCAGGGGCCCAATCTGGAAACACCATATATTTT.

The rearrangement joins TRBV5-5 to TRBJ2-7, with 7 bases fitting TRBD2. The trim removed 3 bases at V and 0 bases at J, leaving 3 bases unmatched. This CDR3 spans 14 amino acids. Germline V gene data show CDR1 as SGHKS and CDR2 as YYEKEE (reference sequence). CDR3 in DNA: TGTGCCAGCAGCTCCCGGGACTACTCCTACGAGCAGTACTTC. Its translation is CASSSRDYSYEQYF.